This T cell receptor (beta chain) appears in the sequencing data of a study of cytomegalovirus exposure and HLA in healthy donors. The wider study: Falling in the Caucasian-associated ancestry cluster were 81% of a few hundred genotyped donors.

The V and J ends lost 1 base and 8 bases respectively, with 12 bases between them. CDR3 length equals 14 residues. The germline CDR1 and CDR2 sequences are SGHTA and FQGTGA. Primers: 60 Vbeta forward and 13 Jbeta reverse. Clones were sequenced by immunoSEQ multiplex PCR, and TCRdb holds only the in-frame ones, with some missing. Of under 150,000 clones listed, under 85% are singletons. Concerning this clone itself: The antigen is undetermined.

Findings and limits, study-wide: When a later analysis was performed, an Asian-associated ancestry cluster reportedly had fewer N-insertions than the approximately 680-donor mean. Associated with cytomegalovirus, according to the listing, were about 160 TCR beta chains. Most sequenced TCRs were rare (though some public TCRs occurred in many donors).

Sequencing was performed on PBMCs. The clonotype originates from a woman aged 40 to 50 in good health and CMV-seropositive. J is TRBJ2-1 and V is TRBV7-3; possibly TRBD2 for D (5 bases). CDR3 loop: CASSLSSVFHEQFF. The CDR3 DNA reads as TGTGCCAGCAGCTTAAGTAGCGTATTCCATGAGCAGTTCTTC.